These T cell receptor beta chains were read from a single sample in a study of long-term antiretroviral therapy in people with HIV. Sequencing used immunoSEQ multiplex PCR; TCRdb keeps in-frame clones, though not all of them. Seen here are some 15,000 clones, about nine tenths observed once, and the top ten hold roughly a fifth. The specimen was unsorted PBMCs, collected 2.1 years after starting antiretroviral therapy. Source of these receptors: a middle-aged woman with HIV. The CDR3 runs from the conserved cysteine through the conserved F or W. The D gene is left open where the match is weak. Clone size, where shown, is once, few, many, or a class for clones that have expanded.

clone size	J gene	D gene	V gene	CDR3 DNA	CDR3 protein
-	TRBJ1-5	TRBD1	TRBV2	TGTGCCAGCATGGGGACAGGGGGCTGGCAGCCCCAGCATTTT	CASMGTGGWQPQHF
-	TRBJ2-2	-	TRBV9	TGTGCCAGCAGCGTTGGGACGGTTGGCGGGGAGCTGTTTTTT	CASSVGTVGGELFF
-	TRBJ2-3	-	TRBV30	TGTGCCTGGAGTGGGGGGATTTGGGGGATCGCAGATACGCAGTATTTT	CAWSGGIWGIADTQYF
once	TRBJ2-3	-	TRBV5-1	TGCGCCAGCAGCTTGGGTAGCACAGATACGCAGTATTTT	CASSLGSTDTQYF
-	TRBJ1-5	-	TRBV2	TGTGCCAGCAGTGAAGTGGGGTCCGAGGTACCCCAGCATTTT	CASSEVGSEVPQHF
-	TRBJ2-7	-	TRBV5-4	TGTGCCAGCAGCTTGGGTTCCCCTTACTACGAGCAGTACTTC	CASSLGSPYYEQYF
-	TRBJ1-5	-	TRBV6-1	TGTGCCAGCAGTGAACAGGGGAGTTTACAGCCCCAGCATTTT	CASSEQGSLQPQHF
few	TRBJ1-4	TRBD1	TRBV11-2	TGTGCCAGCAGCTTGGACAGGGGAGGTGAAAAACTGTTTTTT	CASSLDRGGEKLFF
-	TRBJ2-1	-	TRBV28	TGTGCCAGCAGGTCTCCCTACTTGGATGAGCAGTTCTTC	CASRSPYLDEQFF
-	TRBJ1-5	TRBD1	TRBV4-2	TGTGCCAGCAGCCAACGGACAGGGAGCAATCAGCCCCAGCATTTT	CASSQRTGSNQPQHF
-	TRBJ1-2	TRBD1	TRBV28	TGTGCCAGCAGTTTATTGGGACAGCACTATGGCTACACCTTC	CASSLLGQHYGYTF
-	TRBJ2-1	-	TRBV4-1	TGCGCCAGCAGCCAAGACGGACAAAGGGAGTTCTTC	CASSQDGQREFF
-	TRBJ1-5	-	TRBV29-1	TGCAGCGTCACAGGACTCGGAGGGCAGCCCCAGCATTTT	CSVTGLGGQPQHF
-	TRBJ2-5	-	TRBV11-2	TGTGCCAGCAGCTTAAGGCCCATCCAAGAGACCCAGTACTTC	CASSLRPIQETQYF
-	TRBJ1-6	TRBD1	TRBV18	TGTGCCAGCTCACCAGCCGGGACAGGAGTTTCACCCCTCCACTTT	CASSPAGTGVSPLHF
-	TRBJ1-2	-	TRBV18	TGTGCCAGCTCACCACCGAACGGGGCGGAATATGGCTACACCTTC	CASSPPNGAEYGYTF